This T cell receptor (beta chain) originates from a study of identical twins. TCRdb reanalysed the 5' RACE reads using MiXCR and keeps one entry per CDR3 protein. The data hold 500,000 to 550,000 distinct CDR3 sequences, with roughly 21% observed a single time. Study conclusions and caveats: For out-of-frame alpha sequences shared by twins, low generation probability was in excess.

This clonotype was observed a few times. Its specificity is unknown. Per germline, CDR1 DFQATT and CDR2 SNEGSKA (reference sequence). The CDR3 covers 11 residues. V lost 3 bases to trimming and J lost 8 bases, with 10 bases between them. These data also featured in a second study, about T cells expressing NK-cell markers. Per that paper: The leading position in the CD3+CD56-NKG2C+ fraction of a handful of donors also went to these clonotypes.

This TCR derives from a woman in her late teens or twenties in good health. The V and J genes are TRBV20-1 and TRBJ1-2; no clear D. The sample comprised CD4+ T cells sorted from blood. CDR3: CSASSLQGYTF. The CDR3 region has the DNA TGCAGTGCTAGTAGCTTACAGGGCTACACCTTC.